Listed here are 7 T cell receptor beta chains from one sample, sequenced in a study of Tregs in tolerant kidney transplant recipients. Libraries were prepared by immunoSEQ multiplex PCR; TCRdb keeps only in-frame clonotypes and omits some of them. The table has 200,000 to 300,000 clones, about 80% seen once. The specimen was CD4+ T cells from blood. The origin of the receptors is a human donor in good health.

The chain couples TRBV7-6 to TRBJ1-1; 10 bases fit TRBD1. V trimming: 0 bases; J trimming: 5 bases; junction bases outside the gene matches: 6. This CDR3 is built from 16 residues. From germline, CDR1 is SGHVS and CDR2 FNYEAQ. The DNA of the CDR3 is TGTGCCAGCAGCTTAGCCGCGGGACAGGGGTTGACTGAAGCTTTCTTT. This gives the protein CASSLAAGQGLTEAFF. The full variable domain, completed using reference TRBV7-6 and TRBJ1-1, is GAGVSQSPRYKVTKRGQDVALRCDPISGHVSLYWYRQALGQGPEFLTYFNYEAQQDKSGLPNDRFSAERPEGSISTLTIQRTEQRDSAMYRCASSLAAGQGLTEAFFGQGTRLTVV.

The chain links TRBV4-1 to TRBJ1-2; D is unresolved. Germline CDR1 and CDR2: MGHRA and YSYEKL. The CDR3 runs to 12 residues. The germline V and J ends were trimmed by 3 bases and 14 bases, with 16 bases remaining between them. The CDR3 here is CASSHPWAVRTF. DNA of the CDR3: TGCGCCAGCAGCCACCCCTGGGCAGTCCGTACCTTC.

The CDR3 is CASSSDRGMSQYF. The CDR3, as DNA: TGTGCCAGCAGCTCCGACAGGGGCATGTCCCAGTACTTC. This chain connects TRBV5-8 to TRBJ2-5, with 8 bases fitting TRBD1. J lost 9 bases, V lost 3 bases, and 7 bases had no gene match. The CDR3 length is 13 residues. Germline lookup yields CDR1 SGHTS and CDR2 YDEGEE.

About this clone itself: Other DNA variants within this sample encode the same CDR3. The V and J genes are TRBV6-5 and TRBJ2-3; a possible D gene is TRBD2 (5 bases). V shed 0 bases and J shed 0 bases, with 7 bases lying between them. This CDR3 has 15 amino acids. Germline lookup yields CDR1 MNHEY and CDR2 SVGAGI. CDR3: CASSYSRGSTDTQYF. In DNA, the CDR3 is TGTGCCAGCAGTTACTCCCGGGGTAGCACAGATACGCAGTATTTT.

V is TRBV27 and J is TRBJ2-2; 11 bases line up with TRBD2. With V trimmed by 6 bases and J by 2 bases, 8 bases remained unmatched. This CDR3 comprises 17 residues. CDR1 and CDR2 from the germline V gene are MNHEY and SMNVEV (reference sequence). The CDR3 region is CASSNTRLAGNTGELFF. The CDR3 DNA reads TGTGCCAGCAGCAATACCAGACTAGCGGGAAACACCGGGGAGCTGTTTTTT.

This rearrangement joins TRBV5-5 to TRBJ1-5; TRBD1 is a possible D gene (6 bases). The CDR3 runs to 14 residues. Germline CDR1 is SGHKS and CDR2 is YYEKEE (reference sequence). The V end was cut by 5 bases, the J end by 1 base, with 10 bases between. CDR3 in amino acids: CASSSRGSNQPQHF. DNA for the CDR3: TGTGCCAGCAGTTCCAGGGGCAGCAATCAGCCCCAGCATTTT.

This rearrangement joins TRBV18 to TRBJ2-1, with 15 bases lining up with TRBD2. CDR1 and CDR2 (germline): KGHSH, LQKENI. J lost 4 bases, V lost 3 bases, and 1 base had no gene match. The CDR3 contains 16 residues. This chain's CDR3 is CASSPGLAGGYNEQFF. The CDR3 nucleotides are TGTGCCAGCTCACCGGGACTAGCGGGAGGTTACAATGAGCAGTTCTTC.